A selection of T cell receptor beta chains follows, all from one sample in a study of T cells after posttransplantation cyclophosphamide. The repertoire was sequenced with immunoSEQ multiplex PCR; TCRdb's copy has only in-frame clones and lacks some. The data show 45,000 to 60,000 clones, with about 90% seen just once and approximately 3.1% held by the top ten. Source material: PBMCs. The receptors shown here come from a woman in her 50s in good health and a related stem cell transplant donor. The CDR3 runs from the conserved cysteine through the conserved F or W. The D gene is left open where the match is weak. Size values are once, few and many counts, or a class for expanded clones, and some rows have none.

j_call clone_size d_call v_call cdr3_nt cdr3_aa
TRBJ1-5 NA TRBD1 TRBV6-1 TGTGCCAGCAGTGCCAGGCAGGGGGATCAGCCCCAGCATTTT CASSARQGDQPQHF
TRBJ2-7 NA NA TRBV21-1 TGTGCCAGCAGCCGGGAAGGGACAGGGGGCGCAACCTACGAGCAGTACTTC CASSREGTGGATYEQYF
TRBJ2-7 NA NA TRBV19 TGTGCCAGTAGTATGCAAGATGCGGGCGGATACGAGCAGTACTTC CASSMQDAGGYEQYF
TRBJ2-7 NA NA TRBV10-2 TGCGCCAGCAGTGAGTCAGTTGGTAGGGGAACGCGCGAGCAGTACTTC CASSESVGRGTREQYF
TRBJ2-7 NA TRBD2 TRBV11-2 TGTGCCAGCAGCTTATCAACGGGGGGCTACGAGCAGTACTTC CASSLSTGGYEQYF
TRBJ1-4 NA TRBD1 TRBV5-1 TGCGCCAGCAGCGCCCGGGACAGCCTTGAGGAAAAACTGTTTTTT CASSARDSLEEKLFF
TRBJ2-2 NA TRBD2 TRBV18 TGTGCCAGCTCACCAAATCTGGCGGGGGGATCCACCGGGGAGCTGTTTTTT CASSPNLAGGSTGELFF
TRBJ1-1 NA NA TRBV12-5 TGTGCTAGTGGTTTGTCCAGGGAACACACTGAAGCTTTCTTT CASGLSREHTEAFF
TRBJ2-5 once TRBD2 TRBV5-1 TGCGCCAGCAGCTTGCTAGCGGGGTTTGCAGAGACCCAGTACTTC CASSLLAGFAETQYF
TRBJ1-5 once NA TRBV6-1 TGTGCCAGTAGAGAACAGGAAGCTAGCAATCAGCCCCAGCATTTT CASREQEASNQPQHF
TRBJ2-1 NA NA TRBV19 TGTGCCAGTAGTCCCTGGACAGAATACAATGAGCAGTTCTTC CASSPWTEYNEQFF
TRBJ2-4 NA TRBD2 TRBV2 TGTGCCAGCAGTGAATGGGGGGGTTTAGCCAAAAACATTCAGTACTTC CASSEWGGLAKNIQYF
TRBJ2-1 once TRBD2 TRBV6-5 TGTGCCAGCAGTTACCGACTAGCGGAGAACAATGAGCAGTTCTTC CASSYRLAENNEQFF
TRBJ1-1 NA NA TRBV27 TGTGCCAGCACTCAACCGGGGGACCTAAAAGCTTTCTTT CASTQPGDLKAFF
TRBJ2-7 NA NA TRBV12-2 TGTGCAAGTCGCCCACGTGCATTTACTAGAATATACTACGAGCAGTACTTC CASRPRAFTRIYYEQYF
TRBJ2-2 NA TRBD1 TRBV10-3 TGTGCCATCAGTGAGGGACCTACAGGGGGCGAAGCCGGGGAGCTGTTTTTT CAISEGPTGGEAGELFF
TRBJ2-7 NA NA TRBV4-1 TGCGCCAGCAGCCAGGAGGGCAACGAGCAGTACTTC CASSQEGNEQYF
TRBJ2-5 NA NA TRBV27 TGTGCCAGCAGTTCCCTCCTTAGGGGCCAAGAGACCCAGTACTTC CASSSLLRGQETQYF
TRBJ2-5 NA NA TRBV2 TGTGCCAGCAGGCAACAGGGAGTTAGTGGAGAGACCCAGTACTTC CASRQQGVSGETQYF
TRBJ1-3 NA NA TRBV11-2 TGTGCCAGCAGCTTAGACGGGACAACTGGAAACACCATATATTTT CASSLDGTTGNTIYF
TRBJ2-7 NA TRBD1 TRBV4-1 TGCGCCAGCAGCCTGCGCGGCCCTCCAGGGGGAGACTACGAGCAGTACTTC CASSLRGPPGGDYEQYF
TRBJ2-7 NA NA TRBV18 TGTGCCAGCTCACCAGTCCTAGCCAAATCTTCCTACGAGCAGTACTTC CASSPVLAKSSYEQYF
TRBJ1-2 NA NA TRBV19 TGTGCCAGTAAGGAGACTCAGAACTATGGCTACACCTTC CASKETQNYGYTF
TRBJ2-1 NA NA TRBV27 TGTGCCAGCAGTCCCTCGGGGGCCTACAATGAGCAGTTCTTC CASSPSGAYNEQFF
TRBJ2-7 NA NA TRBV6-6 TGTGCCAGCAGTTACCTCGCCAGGGGCTACGAGCAGTACTTC CASSYLARGYEQYF
TRBJ1-4 NA TRBD1 TRBV28 TGTGCCAGCAGTTTAGTCGGCCAGGGGGTTAATGAAAAACTGTTTTTT CASSLVGQGVNEKLFF
TRBJ1-2 NA NA TRBV5-1 TGCGCCAGCAGCTTAGGGGGTAACTATGGCTACACCTTC CASSLGGNYGYTF
TRBJ2-1 NA NA TRBV12-5 TGTGCTAGTGGTATCAGAACCTGGACTTTAAGCTCCTACAATGAGCAGTTCTTC CASGIRTWTLSSYNEQFF
TRBJ2-7 NA NA TRBV11-1 TGTGCCAGCAGCTTAGGGAGGGCCTTCTACGAGCAGTACTTC CASSLGRAFYEQYF
TRBJ2-6 NA TRBD1 TRBV9 TGTGCCAGCAGCGTGGACCCGGGACAGGGTATCTCTGGGGCCAACGTCCTGACTTTC CASSVDPGQGISGANVLTF
TRBJ1-1 NA NA TRBV9 TGTGCCAGCAGCGTAGGGACAATATACACTGAAGCTTTCTTT CASSVGTIYTEAFF
TRBJ2-2 NA TRBD1 TRBV27 TGTGCCAGCAGTTCCCCACTCCGACAGGGCACCGGGGAGCTGTTTTTT CASSSPLRQGTGELFF
TRBJ1-1 NA NA TRBV6-5 TGTGCCAGCATTCCGCACAGGGTGGGAACTGAAGCTTTCTTT CASIPHRVGTEAFF
TRBJ1-2 NA TRBD1 TRBV6-1 TGTGCCAGCGGACAGGGGGCTAACTATGGCTACACCTTC CASGQGANYGYTF
TRBJ2-5 once NA TRBV7-6 TGTGCCAGCAGCTCCGAAGAGACCCAGTACTTC CASSSEETQYF
TRBJ1-1 NA TRBD1 TRBV27 TGTGCCAGCCACAGGGGGCCAAACACTGAAGCTTTCTTT CASHRGPNTEAFF
TRBJ2-6 NA NA TRBV5-1 TGCGCCAGCAGCTTGGTAACAGGCCCCTCTGGGGCCAACGTCCTGACTTTC CASSLVTGPSGANVLTF
TRBJ2-7 NA TRBD1 TRBV6-5 TGTGCCACCCGGCCGGACAGGGTACTACGTGGGCAGTACTTC CATRPDRVLRGQYF
TRBJ2-7 NA TRBD2 TRBV19 TGTGCCAGTAGTCCCACTAGCGTAATCAACGAGCAGTACTTC CASSPTSVINEQYF
TRBJ2-7 NA TRBD1 TRBV19 TGTGCCAGTAGTCAAACCGGGACAGAGACCTACGAGCAGTACTTC CASSQTGTETYEQYF
TRBJ1-2 NA NA TRBV28 TGTGCCAGCGAGGAGCCGGGGAGTGTCAATGGCTACACCTTC CASEEPGSVNGYTF
TRBJ1-2 NA TRBD1 TRBV16 TGTGCCAGCAGCCAAGACAGGGTGGACTATGGCTACACCTTC CASSQDRVDYGYTF
TRBJ1-1 NA TRBD1 TRBV6-1 TGTGCCAGCAGTGGGCGACAGGGTCAAACTGAAGCTTTCTTT CASSGRQGQTEAFF
TRBJ2-3 NA TRBD2 TRBV28 TGTGCCAGCAGTACTAGCGGGAGGGGTGTCACAGATACGCAGTATTTT CASSTSGRGVTDTQYF
TRBJ1-3 NA NA TRBV6-1 TGTGCCAGCAGTGAGATGTGGTCAGGCTCTGGAAACACCATATATTTT CASSEMWSGSGNTIYF
TRBJ1-1 NA NA TRBV7-3 TGTGCCAGCAGCTTAAATAGGGCGGACAGTGAAGCTTTCTTT CASSLNRADSEAFF
TRBJ2-1 once TRBD2 TRBV11-1 TGTGCCAGCAGCACCTGGACTAGCGGGACCTACAATGAGCAGTTCTTC CASSTWTSGTYNEQFF
TRBJ1-2 once NA TRBV7-9 TGTGCCAGCAGCTTTTTGCCTACTCTCTATGGCTACACCTTC CASSFLPTLYGYTF
TRBJ2-7 NA TRBD2 TRBV6-6 TGTGCCATCAAGAACCCCGGGGGGACCAGATCCTACGAGCAGTACTTC CAIKNPGGTRSYEQYF
TRBJ1-2 NA TRBD1 TRBV2 TGTGCCAGCAGCGTTACGACAGGGGGCAGCTACTATGGCTACACCTTC CASSVTTGGSYYGYTF
TRBJ1-1 NA NA TRBV21-1 TGTGCCAGCAGCAATTCGGGTGTCCACACTGAAGCTTTCTTT CASSNSGVHTEAFF
TRBJ2-3 NA TRBD2 TRBV7-9 TGTGCCAGCAGCTTACTTACTAGCGGGAGATCCGGCACAGATACGCAGTATTTT CASSLLTSGRSGTDTQYF
TRBJ2-1 NA TRBD2 TRBV4-2 TGTGCCAGCAGCCAAGATCCAAGTGGGACTAGCGGGGGGGGGAATGAGCAGTTCTTC CASSQDPSGTSGGGNEQFF
TRBJ1-2 few NA TRBV5-1 TGCGCCAGCAGCTTGGAGCCAGAGCTCGCTAGCTATGGCTACACCTTC CASSLEPELASYGYTF